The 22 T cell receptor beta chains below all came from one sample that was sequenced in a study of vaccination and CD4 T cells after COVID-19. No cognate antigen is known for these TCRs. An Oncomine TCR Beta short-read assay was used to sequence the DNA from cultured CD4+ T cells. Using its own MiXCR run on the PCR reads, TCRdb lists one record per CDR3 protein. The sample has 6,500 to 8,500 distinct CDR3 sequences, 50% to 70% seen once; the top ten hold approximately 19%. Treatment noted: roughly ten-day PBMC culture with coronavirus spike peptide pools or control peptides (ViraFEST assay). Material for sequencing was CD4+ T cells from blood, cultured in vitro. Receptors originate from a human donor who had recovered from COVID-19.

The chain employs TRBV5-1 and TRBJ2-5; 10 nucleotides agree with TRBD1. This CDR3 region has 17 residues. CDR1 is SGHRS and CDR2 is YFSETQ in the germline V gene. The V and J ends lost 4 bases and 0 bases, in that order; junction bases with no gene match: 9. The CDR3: CASSGGQGGEYQETQYF. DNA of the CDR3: TGCGCCAGCAGCGGCGGACAGGGGGGAGAGTACCAAGAGACCCAGTACTTC. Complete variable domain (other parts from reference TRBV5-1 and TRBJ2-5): KAGVTQTPRYLIKTRGQQVTLSCSPISGHRSVSWYQQTPGQGLQFLFEYFSETQRNKGNFPGRFSGRQFSNSRSEMNVSTLELGDSALYLCASSGGQGGEYQETQYFGPGTRLLVL.

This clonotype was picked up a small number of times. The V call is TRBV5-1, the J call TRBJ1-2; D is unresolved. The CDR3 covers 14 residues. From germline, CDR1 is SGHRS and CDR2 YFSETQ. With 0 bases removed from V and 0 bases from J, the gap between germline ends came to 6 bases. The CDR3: CASSLGQANYGYTF. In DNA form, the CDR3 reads TGCGCCAGCAGCTTGGGGCAGGCTAACTATGGCTACACCTTC. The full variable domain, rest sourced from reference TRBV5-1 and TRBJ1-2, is KAGVTQTPRYLIKTRGQQVTLSCSPISGHRSVSWYQQTPGQGLQFLFEYFSETQRNKGNFPGRFSGRQFSNSRSEMNVSTLELGDSALYLCASSLGQANYGYTFGSGTRLTVV.

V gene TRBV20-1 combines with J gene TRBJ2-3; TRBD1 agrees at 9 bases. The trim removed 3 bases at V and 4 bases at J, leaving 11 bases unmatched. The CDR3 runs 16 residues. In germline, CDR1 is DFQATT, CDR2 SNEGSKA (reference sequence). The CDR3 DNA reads TGCAGTGCTAGGGCCCCCGGGACAGGGTGGGCAGATACGCAGTATTTT. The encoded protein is CSARAPGTGWADTQYF.

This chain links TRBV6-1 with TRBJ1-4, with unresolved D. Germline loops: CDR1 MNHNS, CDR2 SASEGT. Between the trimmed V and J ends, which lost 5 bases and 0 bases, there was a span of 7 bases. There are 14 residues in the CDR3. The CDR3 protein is CASSRTSTNEKLFF. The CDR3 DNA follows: TGTGCCAGCAGTCGGACCTCAACTAATGAAAAACTGTTTTTT.

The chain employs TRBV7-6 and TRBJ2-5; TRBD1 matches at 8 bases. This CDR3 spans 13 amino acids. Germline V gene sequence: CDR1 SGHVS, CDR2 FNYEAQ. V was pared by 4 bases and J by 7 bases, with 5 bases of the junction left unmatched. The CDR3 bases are TGTGCCAGCAGCTCCGGACAGGGCGGGACCCAGTACTTC. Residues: CASSSGQGGTQYF.

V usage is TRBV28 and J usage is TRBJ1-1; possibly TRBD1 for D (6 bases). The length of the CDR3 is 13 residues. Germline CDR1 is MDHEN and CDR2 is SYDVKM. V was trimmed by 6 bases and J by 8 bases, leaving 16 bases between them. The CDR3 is CASRPDRLSEAFF. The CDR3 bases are TGTGCCAGCAGACCCGACAGGCTATCCGAAGCTTTCTTT.

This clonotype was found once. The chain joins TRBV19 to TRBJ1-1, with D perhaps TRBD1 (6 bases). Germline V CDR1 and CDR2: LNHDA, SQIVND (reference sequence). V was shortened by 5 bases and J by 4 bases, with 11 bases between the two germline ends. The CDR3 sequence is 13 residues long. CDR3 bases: TGTGCCAGTAGTTCAGGGGTTGGCACTGAAGCTTTCTTT. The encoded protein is CASSSGVGTEAFF.

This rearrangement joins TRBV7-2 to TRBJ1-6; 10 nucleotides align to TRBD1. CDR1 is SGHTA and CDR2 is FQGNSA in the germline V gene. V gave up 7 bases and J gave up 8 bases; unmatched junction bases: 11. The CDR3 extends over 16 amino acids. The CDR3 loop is CASTGRTGTGDSPLHF. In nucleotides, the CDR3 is TGTGCCAGCACCGGGCGGACAGGGACAGGGGATTCACCCCTCCACTTT.

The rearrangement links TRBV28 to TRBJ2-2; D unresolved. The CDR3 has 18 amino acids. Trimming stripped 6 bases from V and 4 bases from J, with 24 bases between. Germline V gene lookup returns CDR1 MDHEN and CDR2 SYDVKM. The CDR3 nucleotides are TGTGCCAGCAGAGCCACGTCTTGGCTTATTCATAGCACCGGGGAGCTGTTTTTT. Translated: CASRATSWLIHSTGELFF.

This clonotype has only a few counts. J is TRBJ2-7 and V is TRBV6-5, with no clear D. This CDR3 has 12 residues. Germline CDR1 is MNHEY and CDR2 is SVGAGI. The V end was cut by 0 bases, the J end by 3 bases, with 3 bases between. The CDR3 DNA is TGTGCCAGCAGTTACTCGTTCTACGAGCAGTACTTC. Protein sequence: CASSYSFYEQYF.

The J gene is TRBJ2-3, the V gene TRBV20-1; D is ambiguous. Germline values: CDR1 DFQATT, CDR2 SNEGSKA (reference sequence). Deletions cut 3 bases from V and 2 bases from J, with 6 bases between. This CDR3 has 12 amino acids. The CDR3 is CSARGPTDTQYF. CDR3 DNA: TGCAGTGCTAGGGGCCCCACAGATACGCAGTATTTT.

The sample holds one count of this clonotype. CDR3 DNA: TGTGCCAGCAGCCTCAGGCCCGGAGCAGATACGCAGTATTTT. Encoded protein: CASSLRPGADTQYF. J is TRBJ2-3 and V is TRBV7-3; the D is unclear. The CDR3 consists of 14 residues. The germline gives CDR1 SGHTA, CDR2 FQGTGA. Trimming took off 5 bases at V and 4 bases at J, with 13 bases between the two ends.

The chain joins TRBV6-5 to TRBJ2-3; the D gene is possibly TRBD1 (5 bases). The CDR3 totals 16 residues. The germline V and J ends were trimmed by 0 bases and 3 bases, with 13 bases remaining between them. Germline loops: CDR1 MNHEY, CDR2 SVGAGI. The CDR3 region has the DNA TGTGCCAGCAGTTACTCGTCTGAACAGGTGACAGATACGCAGTATTTT. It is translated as CASSYSSEQVTDTQYF.

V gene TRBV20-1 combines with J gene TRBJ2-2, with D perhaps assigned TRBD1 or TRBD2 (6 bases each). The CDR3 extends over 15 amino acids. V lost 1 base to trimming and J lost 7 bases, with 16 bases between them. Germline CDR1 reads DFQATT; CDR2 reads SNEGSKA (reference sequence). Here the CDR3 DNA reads TGCAGTGCTAGAGGCTTTCGGGGGCCAGACGGGGAGCTGTTTTTT. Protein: CSARGFRGPDGELFF.

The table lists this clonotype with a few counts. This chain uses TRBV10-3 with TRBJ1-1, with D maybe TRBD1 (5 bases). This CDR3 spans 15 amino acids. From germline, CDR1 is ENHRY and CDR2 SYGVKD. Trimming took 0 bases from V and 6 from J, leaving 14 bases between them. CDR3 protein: CAISESRASSAEAFF. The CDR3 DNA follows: TGTGCCATCAGTGAGTCCAGGGCGTCTTCCGCTGAAGCTTTCTTT.

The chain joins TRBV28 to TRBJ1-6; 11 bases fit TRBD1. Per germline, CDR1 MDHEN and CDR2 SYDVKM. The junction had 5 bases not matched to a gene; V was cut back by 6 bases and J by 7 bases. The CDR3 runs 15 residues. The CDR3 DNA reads TGTGCCAGCAGCCGCGGGACAGGGGGAAATTCACCCCTCCACTTT. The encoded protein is CASSRGTGGNSPLHF.

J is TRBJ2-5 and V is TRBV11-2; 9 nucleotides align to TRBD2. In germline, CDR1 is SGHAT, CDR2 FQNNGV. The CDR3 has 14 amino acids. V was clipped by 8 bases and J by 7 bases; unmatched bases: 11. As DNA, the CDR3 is TGTGCCAGCTGTCTTGCGGGGGGGCTGGTGACCCAGTACTTC. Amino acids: CASCLAGGLVTQYF.

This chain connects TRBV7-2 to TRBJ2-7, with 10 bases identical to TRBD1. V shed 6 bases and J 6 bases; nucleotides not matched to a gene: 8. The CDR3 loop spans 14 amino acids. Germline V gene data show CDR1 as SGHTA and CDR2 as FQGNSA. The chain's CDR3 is CASRSGQGRAEQYF. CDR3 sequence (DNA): TGTGCCAGCAGGTCGGGACAGGGGAGGGCCGAGCAGTACTTC. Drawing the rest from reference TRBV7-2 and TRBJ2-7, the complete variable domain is GAGVSQSPSNKVTEKGKDVELRCDPISGHTALYWYRQSLGQGLEFLIYFQGNSAPDKSGLPSDRFSAERTGGSVSTLTIQRTQQEDSAVYLCASRSGQGRAEQYFGPGTRLTVT.

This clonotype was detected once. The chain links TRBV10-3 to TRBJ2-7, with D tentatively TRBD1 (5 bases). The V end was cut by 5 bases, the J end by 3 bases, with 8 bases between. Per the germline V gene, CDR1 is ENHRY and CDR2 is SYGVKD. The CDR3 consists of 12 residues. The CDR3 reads CAISRDSYEQYF. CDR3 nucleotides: TGTGCCATCAGTAGAGACAGCTACGAGCAGTACTTC.

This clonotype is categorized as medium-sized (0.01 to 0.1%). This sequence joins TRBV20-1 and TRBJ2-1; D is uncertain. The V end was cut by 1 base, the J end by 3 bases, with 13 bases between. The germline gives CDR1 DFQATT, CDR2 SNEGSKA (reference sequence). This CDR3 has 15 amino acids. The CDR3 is CSARGRSRLYNEQFF. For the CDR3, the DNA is TGCAGTGCTAGAGGGCGGAGCCGCCTCTACAATGAGCAGTTCTTC.

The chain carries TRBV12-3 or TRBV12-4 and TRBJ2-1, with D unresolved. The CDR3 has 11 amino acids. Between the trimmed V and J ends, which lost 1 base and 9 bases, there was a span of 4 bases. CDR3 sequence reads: CASSLGIEQFF. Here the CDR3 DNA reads TGTGCCAGCAGTTTAGGGATTGAGCAGTTCTTC.

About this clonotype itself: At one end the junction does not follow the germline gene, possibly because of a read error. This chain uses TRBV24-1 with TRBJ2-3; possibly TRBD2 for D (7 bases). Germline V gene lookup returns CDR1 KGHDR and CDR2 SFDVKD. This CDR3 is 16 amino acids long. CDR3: CAASPRGRGGTDTQYF. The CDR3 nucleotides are TGTGCCGCCAGCCCCCGGGGGAGGGGGGGCACAGATACGCAGTATTTT.